The rows below give T cell receptor beta chains drawn from one sample of a study of control samples from healthy donors and cancer patients. TCRdb's copy holds only in-frame clones and misses some; the assay was immunoSEQ multiplex PCR. The table has some 200,000 clones, around 94% seen once. Sequencing used blood. These receptors were collected from a man aged 45-65 years in good health. CDR3s include the opening cysteine and the closing phenylalanine or tryptophan. Each record gives: CDR3 DNA, CDR3 protein, clone size, D gene, J gene, V gene. D genes are given only for firm matches. Only part of the rows carry a size: once, few, many, or a class if the clone is expanded.

TGTGCCAGCAGCCAGCGAGTATTGGCAGATACGCAGTATTTT CASSQRVLADTQYF NA NA TRBJ2-3 TRBV3-1/TRBV3-2
TGTGCCAGCAGCCGTGTAGGAGCTTATAATTCACCCCTCCACTTT CASSRVGAYNSPLHF NA NA TRBJ1-6 TRBV27
TGTGCCAGCAGCTTGGCTCCCGGCTCCTACGAGCAGTACTTC CASSLAPGSYEQYF NA NA TRBJ2-7 TRBV5-8
TGTGCCAGCAGCAAGGACAGGCCAAACACCATATATTTT CASSKDRPNTIYF NA NA TRBJ1-3 TRBV21-1
TGTGCCAGCAGTGAAAGGACCGGGAACACCATATATTTT CASSERTGNTIYF NA NA TRBJ1-3 TRBV2
TGTGCCAGCAGCTTAGGTACGGGACAGAGTAACTATGGCTACACCTTC CASSLGTGQSNYGYTF NA TRBD1 TRBJ1-2 TRBV7-8
TGTGCCAGTAGTACTCTGACCGACTCCTCGCCTGAAGCTTTCTTT CASSTLTDSSPEAFF NA NA TRBJ1-1 TRBV19
TGTGCCAGAAGCCTCGTACATAGGGCCCGTTTGGATACGCAGTATTTT CARSLVHRARLDTQYF NA NA TRBJ2-3 TRBV7-5
TGTGCCAGTAGCCCAGCGGGAGGCCGGGTGCATCAGCCCCAGCATTTT CASSPAGGRVHQPQHF NA NA TRBJ1-5 TRBV19
TGTGCCAGCAGGAGGGACAAGCGATTCTACGAGCAGTACTTC CASRRDKRFYEQYF once NA TRBJ2-7 TRBV28
TGTGCCAGCAGCCCTGCCAGGGAACGCAGGCCCCAGCATTTT CASSPARERRPQHF NA NA TRBJ1-5 TRBV5-8
TGCGCCAGCAGCCAATTAGCCTTCTCCTACGAGCAGTACTTC CASSQLAFSYEQYF NA NA TRBJ2-7 TRBV4-3
TGCGCCAGCAGCTTTGACGGGACAGGGGGAGAAAAACTGTTTTTT CASSFDGTGGEKLFF NA TRBD1 TRBJ1-4 TRBV5-1
TGTGCCATCAAAGACCAACCGGGACAGGGGGAAGAGACCCAGTACTTC CAIKDQPGQGEETQYF NA TRBD1 TRBJ2-5 TRBV10-3
TGTGCCAGCAGTTTCGTCTCGGGGGGGCAAACTGAAGCTTTCTTT CASSFVSGGQTEAFF NA NA TRBJ1-1 TRBV28
TGTGCCAGCAGTCCCCGGGACACTGAAGCTTTCTTT CASSPRDTEAFF NA NA TRBJ1-1 TRBV6-6
TGTGCCTGGAGGTGGGCGCAGGGAGAAGCTTTCTTT CAWRWAQGEAFF few NA TRBJ1-1 TRBV30
TGTGCCAGCTCACCGGGAGGGACAGAGTCGCAGCCCCAGCATTTT CASSPGGTESQPQHF NA TRBD1 TRBJ1-5 TRBV18
TGTGCCAGCAGCTTAGGAAGGTGGAACGAGCAGTACTTC CASSLGRWNEQYF NA NA TRBJ2-7 TRBV7-3
TGTGCCAGCAGCATGGACAGCCGTAATCAGCCCCAGCATTTT CASSMDSRNQPQHF NA NA TRBJ1-5 TRBV9
TGTGCCAGCCTTTTGCCGACAGGCAACAATCAGCCCCAGCATTTT CASLLPTGNNQPQHF NA NA TRBJ1-5 TRBV28
TGTGCCAGCAGCTTAGGCCCTGAAAAACTGTTTTTT CASSLGPEKLFF NA NA TRBJ1-4 TRBV7-8
TGCGCCAGCAGTCAAGAACCTCCTCCTGGAAACACCATATATTTT CASSQEPPPGNTIYF NA NA TRBJ1-3 TRBV23-1
TGTGCCAGCAGTTATCTACAGACCTACGAGCAGTACTTC CASSYLQTYEQYF NA NA TRBJ2-7 TRBV6-5
TGTGCCAGCAGCGCCTCGGACAGGGGAAGAAATTCACCCCTCCACTTT CASSASDRGRNSPLHF NA TRBD1 TRBJ1-6 TRBV7-9
TGTGCCAGCCTCCGGGACAGGGGTAAAGAGACCCAGTACTTC CASLRDRGKETQYF NA TRBD1 TRBJ2-5 TRBV5-3
TGCGCCAGCAGCCCTGGGGCGGGGACTTCATCCACCGGGGAGCTGTTTTTT CASSPGAGTSSTGELFF NA NA TRBJ2-2 TRBV5-1
TGCGCCAGCAGCGGACAGGGAGGAGGAACTGAAGCTTTCTTT CASSGQGGGTEAFF NA TRBD1 TRBJ1-1 TRBV5-1
TGTGCCAGCCAAAAGGCGGCACTGAACACTGAAGCTTTCTTT CASQKAALNTEAFF NA NA TRBJ1-1 TRBV27
TGCAGCGTTGAAGACCCCATCCAGGGCGACACCATATATTTT CSVEDPIQGDTIYF NA NA TRBJ1-3 TRBV29-1
TGTGCCAGCAGTTTACAGTGGGGGGCCGGCACTGAAGCTTTCTTT CASSLQWGAGTEAFF NA NA TRBJ1-1 TRBV28
TGTGCCAGCAGAAATCGGGCCTTGTATGGCTACACCTTC CASRNRALYGYTF NA NA TRBJ1-2 TRBV11-2
TGTGCCAGCAGGCGGAGGGGGAGCCTTAGCTCTGGAAACACCATATATTTT CASRRRGSLSSGNTIYF NA NA TRBJ1-3 TRBV5-6
TGTGCCAGCAGCCCTAAAGAGACCCAGTACTTC CASSPKETQYF NA NA TRBJ2-5 TRBV2
TGTGCCAGCAGCCGAAGGGGACCGGGGGAAGAGCAGTACTTC CASSRRGPGEEQYF once NA TRBJ2-7 TRBV3-1/TRBV3-2
TGTGCCAGTCACGGCCGGGATAGGGACACTGAAGCTTTCTTT CASHGRDRDTEAFF once NA TRBJ1-1 TRBV3-1/TRBV3-2
TGTGCCAGCAGCCAGGGAGACACTGAAGCTTTCTTT CASSQGDTEAFF NA NA TRBJ1-1 TRBV3-1/TRBV3-2
TGTGCCAGCAGCGGCAACAGGTTAGCCACCTACAATGAGCAGTTCTTC CASSGNRLATYNEQFF NA NA TRBJ2-1 TRBV7-2
TGTGCCAGTAGTATGAGGAGGGGGCCGGGCACAGATACGCAGTATTTT CASSMRRGPGTDTQYF NA NA TRBJ2-3 TRBV19
TGTGCCAGCAGCTTGGGGGGAGGAAACACCATATATTTT CASSLGGGNTIYF NA NA TRBJ1-3 TRBV5-6
TGTGCCACCACCCGGGCATCGGACACTGAAGCTTTCTTT CATTRASDTEAFF NA NA TRBJ1-1 TRBV24-1
TGCGCCAGCAGCTTGTCCTTTGGGCAGGGGCTAGGAGAGACCCAGTACTTC CASSLSFGQGLGETQYF once NA TRBJ2-5 TRBV5-1
TGTGCCAGCATCGAGGGGGCGGGCGCCGCGGAGACCCAGTACTTC CASIEGAGAAETQYF once TRBD1 TRBJ2-5 TRBV7-2
TGTGCCAGCACCGATGGGGACAGCGTGGGTGAAAAACTGTTTTTT CASTDGDSVGEKLFF NA TRBD1 TRBJ1-4 TRBV2
TGTGCCAGCCGCTCTAGGTCTACGCAGTATTTT CASRSRSTQYF NA NA TRBJ2-3 TRBV12-3/TRBV12-4
TGCGCCAGCAGCCCAGGGGATGTATACGAGCAGTACTTC CASSPGDVYEQYF NA NA TRBJ2-7 TRBV5-1
TGTGCCAGCAGCTTGTCTACCGGGCCTAATAATTCACCCCTCCACTTT CASSLSTGPNNSPLHF once NA TRBJ1-6 TRBV5-6
TGCGCCAGCAGCATGCAGGGGGCAGATACGCAGTATTTT CASSMQGADTQYF once TRBD1 TRBJ2-3 TRBV5-1